This TCR beta chain was retrieved from a study of shared clonotypes between healthy human individuals. Using immunoSEQ multiplex PCR, the repertoire was profiled, and TCRdb retains in-frame clones only, with some absent. This sample yields 450,000 to 500,000 clones, of which approximately 82% are seen a single time; 9.5% to 15% belongs to the top ten. This clone was recorded once. The V and J ends lost 3 bases and 4 bases, in that order; junction bases with no gene match: 10. This CDR3 has 17 residues. Germline V gene data show CDR1 as GTSNPN and CDR2 as SVGIG (reference sequence). This chain connects TRBV30 to TRBJ2-2, with 11 bases matching TRBD2. Input material: PBMCs. This clonotype was sampled from a woman between 35 and 50 years old in good health. Some clones in this sample may be carry-over from other donors' samples. CDR3 coding DNA: TGTGCCTGGAGCCAGGTGGGACTAGCGGACCTCACCGGGGAGCTGTTTTTT. Amino acids: CAWSQVGLADLTGELFF.